A selection of T cell receptor beta chains follows, all from one sample in a study of naive and memory T cell subsets. One entry per CDR3 protein results from TCRdb running MiXCR on the UMI-ligation and nested PCR reads. The data show 140,000 to 150,000 distinct CDR3 sequences, 15% to 20% seen once. Sequenced input: naive CD4+ T cells from blood. Receptors originate from a human donor in good health. Each CDR3 is given with its conserved first and last residue. D genes are given only for firm matches. Clone size is not always given. Where it is, it says once, few, many or a class for expanded clones.

d_call clone_size j_call v_call cdr3_aa cdr3_nt
TRBD2 few TRBJ2-1 TRBV7-8 CASSLASSESGISYNEQFF TGTGCCAGCAGCTTAGCGAGTTCCGAGAGCGGGATCTCCTACAATGAGCAGTTCTTC
TRBD1 . TRBJ2-5 TRBV27 CASSLRSGTGSWPNQYF TGTGCCAGCAGTTTACGTTCTGGGACAGGGTCCTGGCCTAACCAGTACTTC
. few TRBJ2-3 TRBV6-5 CASSSAGVGTDTQYF TGTGCCAGCAGTTCCGCCGGGGTGGGCACAGATACGCAGTATTTT
TRBD2 . TRBJ2-6 TRBV7-8 CASSLVLAVSGANVLTF TGTGCCAGCAGCTTGGTACTAGCGGTGTCTGGGGCCAACGTCCTGACTTTC
. . TRBJ1-2 TRBV29-1 CSVEPLGRGYTF TGCAGCGTTGAGCCCCTCGGACGTGGCTACACCTTC
. few TRBJ1-3 TRBV4-1 CASSQSYSGNTIYF TGCGCCAGCAGCCAATCCTACTCTGGAAACACCATATATTTT
. few TRBJ2-1 TRBV11-2 CASRGASGHNEQFF TGTGCCAGCAGGGGGGCTAGCGGCCACAATGAGCAGTTCTTC
TRBD2 . TRBJ2-7 TRBV6-6 CASAGGGSYEQYF TGTGCCAGCGCTGGCGGGGGCTCCTACGAGCAGTACTTC
TRBD2 few TRBJ2-4 TRBV2 CASRGAGGLDIQYF TGTGCCAGCAGGGGAGCGGGAGGGCTGGACATTCAGTACTTC
TRBD2 few TRBJ2-1 TRBV11-2 CASSLMWGTSGSAEQFF TGTGCCAGCAGCTTAATGTGGGGGACTAGCGGGAGTGCTGAGCAGTTCTTC
. . TRBJ2-2 TRBV20-1 CSATKAGVLDTGELFF TGCAGTGCTACAAAGGCTGGGGTACTGGACACCGGGGAGCTGTTTTTT
. . TRBJ2-7 TRBV20-1 CSARSQGSEQYF TGCAGTGCTAGGTCCCAAGGCAGCGAGCAGTACTTC
. once TRBJ2-7 TRBV25-1 CASSESTGASYEQYF TGTGCCAGCAGTGAATCAACCGGAGCCTCCTACGAGCAGTACTTC
. few TRBJ2-7 TRBV6-1 CASNGGQSNTYEQYF TGTGCCAGCAACGGGGGACAGTCAAACACCTACGAGCAGTACTTC
TRBD1 . TRBJ1-3 TRBV12-3/TRBV12-4 CASSPDRPGNTIYF TGTGCCAGCAGTCCGGACAGGCCTGGAAACACCATATATTTT
TRBD1 . TRBJ1-4 TRBV12-3/TRBV12-4 CASSRTGDEKLFF TGTGCCAGCAGCCGGACAGGGGATGAAAAACTGTTTTTT
. many TRBJ2-3 TRBV6-4 CASSDSWRADTQYF TGTGCCAGCAGTGACTCGTGGAGGGCAGATACGCAGTATTTT
. . TRBJ2-7 TRBV7-2 CASSPRTGRSYEQYF TGTGCCAGCAGCCCCCGAACCGGGAGATCTTACGAGCAGTACTTC
. . TRBJ1-1 TRBV12-3/TRBV12-4 CASSLGTGTAFF TGTGCCAGCAGTTTAGGGACCGGGACGGCTTTCTTT
TRBD2 few TRBJ2-1 TRBV29-1 CSGRLAGGNEQFF TGCAGCGGTAGACTAGCGGGAGGCAATGAGCAGTTCTTC
. many TRBJ1-5 TRBV10-3 CASTVGAGQPQHF TGTGCCAGCACGGTCGGGGCGGGACAGCCCCAGCATTTT
. few TRBJ1-4 TRBV6-6 CASRLGEFNEKLFF TGTGCCAGCAGATTAGGGGAGTTTAATGAAAAACTGTTTTTT
. . TRBJ2-3 TRBV10-3 CAIRTATASDTQYF TGTGCCATCAGGACAGCGACCGCATCGGATACGCAGTATTTT
. . TRBJ2-5 TRBV30 CAWRGKETQYF TGTGCCTGGAGGGGGAAAGAGACCCAGTACTTC
. few TRBJ1-5 TRBV15 CATSREGSNQPQHF TGTGCCACCAGCAGAGAAGGGAGCAATCAGCCCCAGCATTTT
. . TRBJ2-7 TRBV3-1 CASSQLGDEQYF TGTGCCAGCAGCCAGTTGGGGGACGAGCAGTACTTC
TRBD2 few TRBJ2-7 TRBV7-9 CASSLWSGLAGDSYEQYF TGTGCCAGCAGCTTATGGTCAGGACTAGCGGGTGACTCCTACGAGCAGTACTTC
TRBD2 . TRBJ2-5 TRBV6-1 CASSEGVASGFQETQYF TGTGCCAGCAGTGAAGGGGTCGCTAGCGGATTCCAAGAGACCCAGTACTTC
. few TRBJ2-1 TRBV6-2/TRBV6-3 CASSYWQGGGEQFF TGTGCCAGCAGTTACTGGCAGGGTGGTGGTGAGCAGTTCTTC